This T cell receptor beta chain originates from a study of blood T cell repertoires in COVID-19. Study-wide context: Sources were T cells, B-cell-depleted T cells, or PBMCs; the material itself was cDNA or gDNA.

Authors' data handling: Estimates of nucleated cell counts were drawn from the amplification of reference gene primers. Repertoires were generated with immunoSEQ multiplex PCR, while TCRdb's copy carries only in-frame clones and drops some. That table gives V, J and clone size, and the DNA gave D and trimming. The sample contains nearly 65,000 clones, 80% to 90% of which appear only once. Losses at the gene ends were 4 bases for V and 3 bases for J; bases not matched to a gene: 3. The germline V gene encodes CDR1 LGHDT and CDR2 YNNKEL (reference sequence). The CDR3 consists of 14 residues. This TCR derives from a human donor in a cohort sampled during active COVID-19. The J gene is TRBJ2-7, the V gene TRBV3-1 (or the pseudogene TRBV3-2); the match to TRBD1 covers 10 bases. Input material: peripheral blood. CDR3 residues: CASSRTGGGYEQYF. The CDR3 nucleotides read TGTGCCAGCAGCCGGACAGGGGGAGGCTACGAGCAGTACTTC.